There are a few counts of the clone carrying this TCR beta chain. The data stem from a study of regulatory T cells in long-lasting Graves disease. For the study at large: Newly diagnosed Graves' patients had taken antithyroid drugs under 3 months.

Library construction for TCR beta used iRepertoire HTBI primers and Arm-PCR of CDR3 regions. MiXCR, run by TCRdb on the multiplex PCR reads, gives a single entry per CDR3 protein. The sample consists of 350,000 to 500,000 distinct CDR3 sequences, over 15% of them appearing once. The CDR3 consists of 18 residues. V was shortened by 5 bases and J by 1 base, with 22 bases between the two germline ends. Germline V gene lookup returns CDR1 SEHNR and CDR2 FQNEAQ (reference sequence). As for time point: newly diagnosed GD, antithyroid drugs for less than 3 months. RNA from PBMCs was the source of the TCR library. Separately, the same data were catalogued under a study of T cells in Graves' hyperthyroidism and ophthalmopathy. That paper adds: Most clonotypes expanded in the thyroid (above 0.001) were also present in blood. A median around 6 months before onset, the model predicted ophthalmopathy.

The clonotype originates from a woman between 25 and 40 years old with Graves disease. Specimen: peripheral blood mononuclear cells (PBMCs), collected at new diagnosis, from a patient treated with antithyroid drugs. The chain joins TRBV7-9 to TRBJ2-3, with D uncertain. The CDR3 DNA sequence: TGTGCCAGCAGCGCGATCCGGGCGCCGTTGTTCGGCACAGATACGCAGTATTTT. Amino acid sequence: CASSAIRAPLFGTDTQYF.